Listed here are 30 T cell receptor beta chains from one sample, sequenced in a study of blood T cell repertoires in COVID-19. The method was immunoSEQ multiplex PCR; TCRdb's version includes in-frame clones alone and lacks a portion of them. The table has approximately 260,000 clones, roughly 87% seen once. Sample: peripheral blood. These receptors were obtained from a woman between 35 and 50 years old who had recovered from COVID-19.

This sequence joins TRBV13 and TRBJ2-7, with TRBD2 identical over 7 bases. The V and J ends lost 5 bases and 0 bases, in that order; junction bases with no gene match: 7. The length of the CDR3 is 15 residues. Germline CDR1 reads PRHDT; CDR2 reads FYEKMQ (reference sequence). The CDR3, as DNA: TGTGCCAGCAGCCCCGGCGGGGGAGACTCCTACGAGCAGTACTTC. This translates into CASSPGGGDSYEQYF.

The chain recombines TRBV10-3 with TRBJ2-1, with TRBD1 identical over 9 bases. V lost 5 bases to trimming and J lost 10 bases; unmatched junction nucleotides: 18. The CDR3 is made up of 17 amino acids. Germline CDR1 and CDR2: ENHRY and SYGVKD. CDR3 residues: CAISSPPGQGISWEQFF. The CDR3 region has the DNA TGTGCCATCAGTTCCCCCCCGGGACAGGGTATTTCGTGGGAGCAGTTCTTC.

This sequence joins TRBV3-1 (or the pseudogene TRBV3-2) and TRBJ2-2; possibly TRBD1 for D (5 bases). The CDR3 runs 16 residues. V dropped 3 bases and J dropped 1 base, with 12 bases sitting between them. CDR1 and CDR2 (germline): LGHDT, YNNKEL (reference sequence). CDR3 nucleotides: TGTGCCAGCAGCCAGAGAGTGACAGAGAACACCGGGGAGCTGTTTTTT. It is translated as CASSQRVTENTGELFF.

The V gene is TRBV6-5, the J gene TRBJ1-2, with TRBD1 matching over 7 bases. This CDR3 spans 13 amino acids. From germline, CDR1 is MNHEY and CDR2 SVGAGI. The trim removed 4 bases at V and 5 bases at J, leaving 4 bases unmatched. CDR3: CASSLGQQYGYTF. CDR3 nucleotides: TGTGCCAGCAGTTTGGGACAGCAATATGGCTACACCTTC.

In this sample, this clone turned up once. V is TRBV9 and J is TRBJ2-3; 9 bases match TRBD2. The V segment lost 6 bases and the J segment 2 bases; nucleotides outside the gene matches: 10. Germline-derived CDR1 and CDR2 are SGDLS and YYNGEE. The CDR3 is 16 residues long. This chain's CDR3 is CASTMGAGGHTDTQYF. The CDR3 DNA is TGTGCCAGCACCATGGGAGCGGGAGGACACACAGATACGCAGTATTTT.

This chain connects TRBV4-3 to TRBJ2-2; 13 bases map to TRBD2. The germline gives CDR1 LGHNA, CDR2 YSLEER. Trimming cost V 4 bases and J 3 bases; bases outside gene matches: 5. CDR3 length: 17 amino acids. DNA of the CDR3: TGCGCCAGCAGCCTAGGGACTAGCGGGATTGACACCGGGGAGCTGTTTTTT. Its protein is CASSLGTSGIDTGELFF.

The chain uses TRBV27 and TRBJ2-7; TRBD2 aligns across 9 bases. The CDR3 totals 16 residues. V lost 6 bases and J lost 3; bases outside the gene matches: 12. CDR1 and CDR2 (germline): MNHEY, SMNVEV (reference sequence). As DNA, the CDR3 is TGTGCCAGCAGAGGGCTAGCGGGGAGCTCGGGCTACGAGCAGTACTTC. This sequence encodes CASRGLAGSSGYEQYF.

This clone has just one count. J is TRBJ1-4 and V is TRBV6-2 or TRBV6-3; unclear D gene. The V end lost 4 bases, the J end lost 7 bases, and 16 bases lay between the germline ends. From germline, CDR1 is MNHEY and CDR2 SVGEGT. This CDR3 spans 15 amino acids. CDR3 protein: CASSSQPATGEKLFF. The CDR3 bases are TGTGCCAGCAGTTCTCAGCCCGCGACGGGTGAAAAACTGTTTTTT.

This chain connects TRBV7-2 to TRBJ2-3, with a possible D match to TRBD2 (7 bases). The CDR3 is 14 amino acids. Germline V gene sequence: CDR1 SGHTA, CDR2 FQGNSA. With 3 bases removed from V and 5 bases from J, the gap between germline ends came to 12 bases. The CDR3 loop reads CASSLGGLKDTQYF. The CDR3 bases are TGTGCCAGCAGCTTGGGGGGGCTGAAAGATACGCAGTATTTT.

The chain carries TRBV2 and TRBJ2-3; the match to TRBD2 covers 9 bases. CDR3 size: 16 residues. Germline lookup yields CDR1 SNHLY and CDR2 FYNNEI. Trimming took 6 bases from V and 0 from J; bases not matched to a gene: 7. The DNA for the CDR3 is TGTGCCAGCAGCAAAGCGCTAGCGGGAAGCACAGATACGCAGTATTTT. Its translation: CASSKALAGSTDTQYF.

The rearrangement links TRBV28 to TRBJ1-5, with a tentative D call TRBD1 (6 bases). The V gene lost 4 bases and the J gene lost 7 bases, with 20 bases spanning the gap. The V gene's germline CDR1 is MDHEN and CDR2 SYDVKM. CDR3 length: 16 residues. CDR3 protein: CASSSNEQGMRQPQHF. DNA for the CDR3: TGTGCCAGCAGTTCGAACGAACAGGGTATGAGGCAGCCCCAGCATTTT.

The rearrangement joins TRBV20-1 to TRBJ2-3, with 9 bases that match TRBD2. Per germline, CDR1 DFQATT and CDR2 SNEGSKA (reference sequence). This CDR3 is built from 13 residues. Trimming took 3 bases from V and 6 from J; bases not matched to a gene: 4. CDR3 in amino acids: CSASIAGEDTQYF. The CDR3 bases are TGCAGTGCTAGTATAGCGGGAGAGGATACGCAGTATTTT.

This sequence joins TRBV5-4 and TRBJ1-1; D perhaps matches TRBD1 (5 bases). The germline V gene encodes CDR1 SGHNT and CDR2 YYREEE (reference sequence). Deletions cut 0 bases from V and 8 bases from J, with 8 bases between. This CDR3 has 12 amino acids. The CDR3 region is CASSLGTSEAFF. The DNA for the CDR3 is TGTGCCAGCAGCTTGGGGACATCAGAAGCTTTCTTT.

In DNA, the CDR3 is TGCGCCAGCAGCCAAGGCTTCCTCGAGGTCGGTGAAGCTTTCTTT. This gives the protein CASSQGFLEVGEAFF. The rearrangement links TRBV4-1 to TRBJ1-1; D ambiguous. The V end was cut by 1 base, the J end by 7 bases, with 16 bases between. CDR3 length equals 15 residues. Germline CDR1 is MGHRA and CDR2 is YSYEKL.

The CDR3 region has the DNA TGTGCCAGCAGGGATATAGGGACTAGCGGGAATGAGCAGTTCTTC. Amino acid sequence: CASRDIGTSGNEQFF. The chain recombines TRBV5-4 with TRBJ2-1; 12 nucleotides match TRBD2. V lost 5 bases and J lost 7; bases outside the gene matches: 7. Per germline, CDR1 SGHNT and CDR2 YYREEE (reference sequence). This CDR3 contains 15 residues. Looking up the rest from reference TRBV5-4 and TRBJ2-1 gives the full variable domain: ETGVTQSPTHLIKTRGQQVTLRCSSQSGHNTVSWYQQALGQGPQFIFQYYREEENGRGNFPPRFSGLQFPNYSSELNVNALELDDSALYLCASRDIGTSGNEQFFGPGTRLTVL.

The rearrangement uses TRBV10-2 and TRBJ2-4; a possible D gene is TRBD1 (6 bases). The CDR3 runs 14 residues. Germline V gives CDR1 WSHSY, CDR2 SAAADI. The V end was cut by 5 bases, the J end by 1 base, with 9 bases between. The CDR3 sequence is CASSPQGAKNIQYF. For the CDR3, the DNA is TGCGCCAGCAGTCCTCAGGGGGCCAAAAACATTCAGTACTTC.

The chain links TRBV7-2 to TRBJ2-7; TRBD2 is a possible D gene (5 bases). V lost 5 bases and J 0 bases, leaving 8 bases between the germline ends. Germline CDR1 and CDR2: SGHTA and FQGNSA. This CDR3 has 13 amino acids. The CDR3 nucleotides read TGTGCCAGCAGCGTTACTAGCTCCTACGAGCAGTACGTC. Its translation: CASSVTSSYEQYV.

The CDR3 region is CASSPTSGGADTQYF. CDR3 in DNA: TGTGCCAGTAGTCCGACTAGCGGGGGCGCAGATACGCAGTATTTT. The chain carries TRBV19 and TRBJ2-3, with 12 bases identical to TRBD2. The germline V gene encodes CDR1 LNHDA and CDR2 SQIVND (reference sequence). The V gene end was trimmed by 5 bases and the J gene end by 4 bases; junction bases not matched to a gene: 4. CDR3 length: 15 residues.

This clone was seen a single time. DNA for the CDR3: TGTGCCAGCAGACAGGGGCCGGGTTCACCCCTCCACTTT. It translates to CASRQGPGSPLHF. J is TRBJ1-6 and V is TRBV11-3, with 7 bases matching TRBD1. This CDR3 is 13 amino acids long. Germline CDR1 reads SGHNT; CDR2 reads YENEEA. V shed 6 bases, J shed 9 bases, and the junction held 5 bases outside the gene matches.

The J gene is TRBJ2-7, the V gene TRBV21-1; the table's D gene call, TRBD1, was not cross checked with the DNA. TRBV21-1 is listed as a pseudogene. The CDR3 is 12 residues long. CDR3 sequence: CASGRQDYEQYF. CDR3 DNA sequence: TGTGCCTCCGGGCGACAGGACTACGAGCAGTACTTC.

The rearrangement links TRBV19 to TRBJ2-2, with 11 positions matching TRBD1. Germline V lookup: CDR1 LNHDA, CDR2 SQIVND (reference sequence). V shed 0 bases, J shed 6 bases, and the junction held 9 bases outside the gene matches. The CDR3 length is 18 residues. The CDR3 bases are TGTGCCAGTAGTATAGATTCGATGGGACAGGGGGGGTCCGGGGAGCTGTTTTTT. Protein: CASSIDSMGQGGSGELFF.

V usage is TRBV3-1 (or the pseudogene TRBV3-2) and J usage is TRBJ1-4, with TRBD1 matching 9 bases. This CDR3 has 19 amino acids. V shed 4 bases and J 0 bases; nucleotides not matched to a gene: 12. Germline CDR1 and CDR2: LGHDT and YNNKEL (reference sequence). Here the CDR3 reads CASSLTGTGNFATNEKLFF. DNA of the CDR3: TGTGCCAGCAGCCTTACCGGGACAGGGAATTTTGCAACTAATGAAAAACTGTTTTTT.

The genes are TRBV7-2 and TRBJ2-4; 7 nucleotides match TRBD2. Germline assignment: CDR1 SGHTA and CDR2 FQGNSA. After removal of 6 bases from V and 2 bases from J, the junction contained 4 bases not matched to a gene. This CDR3 is built from 14 residues. The CDR3 bases are TGTGCCAGCAGACAGAGCGGGACCAAAAACATTCAGTACTTC. This gives the protein CASRQSGTKNIQYF.

The chain employs TRBV7-9 and TRBJ1-2; D call uncertain. The germline gives CDR1 SEHNR, CDR2 FQNEAQ (reference sequence). V lost 8 bases to trimming and J lost 4 bases, with 17 bases between them. The CDR3 has 14 residues. CDR3 sequence: CASLAGTSPYGYTF. In DNA form, the CDR3 reads TGTGCCAGCCTGGCTGGCACCTCCCCCTATGGCTACACCTTC.

This clone was observed a single time. The V call is TRBV3-1 (or the pseudogene TRBV3-2), the J call TRBJ1-2; the match to TRBD1 covers 9 bases. This CDR3 has 16 residues. Germline V CDR1 and CDR2: LGHDT, YNNKEL (reference sequence). The V gene end was trimmed by 4 bases and the J gene end by 4 bases; junction bases not matched to a gene: 10. This CDR3 is CASSRWTGADSYGYTF. DNA for the CDR3: TGTGCCAGCAGCCGATGGACAGGGGCGGACAGCTATGGCTACACCTTC.

The rearrangement links TRBV19 to TRBJ1-3; TRBD1 is a possible D gene (6 bases). The V end was cut by 5 bases, the J end by 4 bases, with 12 bases between. The CDR3 covers 14 residues. From germline, CDR1 is LNHDA and CDR2 SQIVND (reference sequence). The CDR3 loop reads CASSFRGSGNTIYF. CDR3 bases: TGTGCCAGTAGTTTCAGGGGATCCGGAAACACCATATATTTT.

The chain recombines TRBV6-5 with TRBJ1-1, with 7 bases aligning to TRBD1. The V and J ends lost 7 bases and 3 bases, in that order; junction bases with no gene match: 8. The CDR3 is 14 amino acids. CDR1 is MNHEY, CDR2 SVGAGI, per germline. CDR3 DNA: TGTGCCAGCACTAGGACAGGAGAATACACTGAAGCTTTCTTT. Translated: CASTRTGEYTEAFF.

The sample holds a few counts of this clone. The V call is TRBV5-1, the J call TRBJ2-5; TRBD2 aligns across 13 bases. The trim removed 4 bases at V and 3 bases at J, leaving 6 bases unmatched. There are 16 residues in the CDR3. Germline loops: CDR1 SGHRS, CDR2 YFSETQ. The CDR3 nucleotides are TGCGCCAGCAGCCCCCGAACTAGCGGGGGGGAAGAGACCCAGTACTTC. This translates into CASSPRTSGGEETQYF.

For this clone: Other DNA sequences of this sample code for an identical CDR3. J is TRBJ1-1 and V is TRBV10-3, with 7 bases that match TRBD1. This CDR3 spans 14 amino acids. V lost 9 bases to trimming and J lost 0 bases; unmatched junction nucleotides: 7. Germline assignment: CDR1 ENHRY and CDR2 SYGVKD. The CDR3 region has the DNA TGTGCCATTTCATCAGGGGGAATGAACACTGAAGCTTTCTTT. Residues: CAISSGGMNTEAFF.

This rearrangement joins TRBV19 to TRBJ2-1; 7 nucleotides match TRBD2. The germline gives CDR1 LNHDA, CDR2 SQIVND (reference sequence). The V gene end was trimmed by 3 bases and the J gene end by 4 bases; junction bases not matched to a gene: 6. The CDR3 covers 15 residues. This CDR3 is CASSIGLGVYNEQFF. DNA of the CDR3: TGTGCCAGTAGTATTGGACTAGGTGTATACAATGAGCAGTTCTTC. Full variable domain (remainder filled in from reference TRBV19 and TRBJ2-1): DGGITQSPKYLFRKEGQNVTLSCEQNLNHDAMYWYRQDPGQGLRLIYYSQIVNDFQKGDIAEGYSVSREKKESFPLTVTSAQKNPTAFYLCASSIGLGVYNEQFFGPGTRLTVL.